The clone carrying this T cell receptor beta chain has a count of ten or more. Antigen specificity is unknown. Unique molecular identifiers were affixed to discrete cDNA molecules within the library. TCRdb re-called the RACE reads through MiXCR, storing one row per CDR3 protein. The table lists under 100,000 distinct CDR3 sequences, around 10% of them singletons, with about 3% in the top ten. Described time point: patch test 2, 6 weeks after DPC sensitization. Treatment: therapeutic diphenylcyclopropenone sensitization with weekly scalp DPC. CDR3 length equals 15 residues. Germline loops: CDR1 LGHNA, CDR2 YSLEER. The V end was cut by 3 bases, the J end by 8 bases, with 19 bases between. The data stem from a study of human T cells and chemical hapten exposure. Study context: Sensitizing treatment utilized 2% DPC over an approximately 2 cm by approximately 2 cm portion of upper inner arm skin. Findings and limits, study-wide: TCRs above 1 in 1000 frequency stayed constant with DPC sensitization. While controls formed fewer of them, expanded TCRs formed significantly more large CDR3 similarity clusters.

The source was whole blood, collected in connection with sensitization to the hapten diphenylcyclopropenone (DPC). This chain joins TRBV4-3 and TRBJ1-2, with D possibly TRBD1 on 6 matching bases. This receptor was taken from a woman in her thirties or forties with alopecia areata. Some clones in this sample may be carry-over from other donors' samples. The CDR3 nucleotides are TGCGCCAGCAGCCAGACGAGGTCGGGGGCGCGAGGCTACACCTTC. This gives the protein CASSQTRSGARGYTF.